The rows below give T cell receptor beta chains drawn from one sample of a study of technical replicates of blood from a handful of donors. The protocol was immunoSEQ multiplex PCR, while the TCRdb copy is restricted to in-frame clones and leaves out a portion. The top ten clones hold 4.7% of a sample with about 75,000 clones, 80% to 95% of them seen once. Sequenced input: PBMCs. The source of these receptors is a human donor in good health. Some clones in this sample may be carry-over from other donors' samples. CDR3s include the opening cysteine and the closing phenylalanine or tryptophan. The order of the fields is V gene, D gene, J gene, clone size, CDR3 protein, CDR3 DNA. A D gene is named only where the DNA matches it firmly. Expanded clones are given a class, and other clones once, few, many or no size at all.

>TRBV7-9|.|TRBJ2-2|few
CASSLSENGELFF
TGTGCCAGCAGCTTATCAGAAAACGGGGAGCTGTTTTTT
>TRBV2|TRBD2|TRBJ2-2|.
CASTRLAGGRGTGELFF
TGTGCCAGCACTCGACTAGCGGGAGGTCGGGGCACCGGGGAGCTGTTTTTT
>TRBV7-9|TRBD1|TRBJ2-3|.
CASSYPLGTEFSTDTQYF
TGTGCCAGCAGCTATCCTCTGGGGACAGAGTTTAGCACAGATACGCAGTATTTT
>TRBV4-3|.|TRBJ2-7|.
CASSQDREREQYF
TGCGCCAGCAGCCAAGACAGGGAACGCGAGCAGTACTTC
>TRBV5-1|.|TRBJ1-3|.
CASSLVGRGNTIYF
TGCGCCAGCAGCTTAGTGGGGCGCGGAAACACCATATATTTT
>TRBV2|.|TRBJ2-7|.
CASSPGLRYEQYF
TGTGCCAGCAGCCCGGGTCTTCGGTACGAGCAGTACTTC
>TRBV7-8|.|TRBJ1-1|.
CASSPTRNTEAFF
TGTGCCAGCAGCCCGACAAGGAACACTGAAGCTTTCTTT
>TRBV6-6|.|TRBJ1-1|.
CASTLLGNTEAFF
TGTGCCAGCACCCTGCTCGGGAACACTGAAGCTTTCTTT
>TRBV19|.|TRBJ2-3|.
CASSRGGATSTDTQYF
TGTGCCAGTAGTCGGGGCGGGGCTACAAGCACAGATACGCAGTATTTT
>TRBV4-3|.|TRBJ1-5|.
CASSQDLGQPVGFNQPQHF
TGCGCCAGCAGCCAAGATCTGGGACAACCCGTGGGGTTCAATCAGCCCCAGCATTTT
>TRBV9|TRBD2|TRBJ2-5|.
CASSVGSSGGAIETQYF
TGTGCCAGCAGCGTGGGGTCTAGCGGGGGGGCTATTGAGACCCAGTACTTC
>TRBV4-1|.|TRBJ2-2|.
CASSQDSPSSVNTGELFF
TGCGCCAGCAGCCAAGACTCCCCCTCTAGCGTGAACACCGGGGAGCTGTTTTTT
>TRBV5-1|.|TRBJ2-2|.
CASSLEDSNFGELFF
TGCGCCAGCAGCTTGGAGGACAGCAATTTCGGGGAGCTGTTTTTT